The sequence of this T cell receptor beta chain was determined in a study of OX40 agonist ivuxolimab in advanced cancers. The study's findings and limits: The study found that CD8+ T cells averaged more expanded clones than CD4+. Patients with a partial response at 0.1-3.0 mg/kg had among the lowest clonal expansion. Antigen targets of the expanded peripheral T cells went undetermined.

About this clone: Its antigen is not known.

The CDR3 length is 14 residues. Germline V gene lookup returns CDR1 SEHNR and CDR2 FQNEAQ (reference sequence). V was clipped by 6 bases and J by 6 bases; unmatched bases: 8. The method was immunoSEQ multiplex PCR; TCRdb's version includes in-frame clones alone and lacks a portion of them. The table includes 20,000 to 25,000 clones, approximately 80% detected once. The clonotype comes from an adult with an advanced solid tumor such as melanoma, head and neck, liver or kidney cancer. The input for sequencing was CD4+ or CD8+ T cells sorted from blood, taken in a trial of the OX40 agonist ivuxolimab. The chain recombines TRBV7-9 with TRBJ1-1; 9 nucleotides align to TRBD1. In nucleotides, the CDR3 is TGTGCCAGCAGTCTTGGGACAGGGACCCCTGAAGCTTTCTTT. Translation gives CASSLGTGTPEAFF.